This T cell receptor (beta chain) was found in a study of T cell changes during pregnancy in multiple sclerosis. Profiling relied on immunoSEQ multiplex PCR, and the TCRdb table lists in-frame clones only, not all of them. The sample has roughly 48,000 clones; just over 85% are singletons. The CDR3 runs 16 residues. V was cut by 0 bases and J by 4 bases, with 15 bases left in between. CDR1 and CDR2 from the germline V gene are MNHEY and SVGAGI. Sequences were derived from CD4+ T cells from peripheral blood mononuclear cells, sampled in the second trimester of pregnancy. The TCR sequence derives from a female donor with multiple sclerosis, enrolled in a pregnancy study. The rearrangement links TRBV6-5 to TRBJ1-1, with D possibly matching TRBD1 (5 bases). The CDR3 coding sequence is TGTGCCAGCAGTTACTCGGGGGGGGGTGGAGGCACTGAAGCTTTCTTT. Translated: CASSYSGGGGGTEAFF.